Shown below are 21 T cell receptor beta chains from a single sample sequenced in a study of CD8 T cells in ankylosing spondylitis. Using its own MiXCR run on the 5' RACE reads, TCRdb lists one record per CDR3 protein. Of fewer than 250,000 distinct CDR3 sequences listed, approximately 10% are singletons. Sequencing was performed on blood, either unsorted or a sorted T cell fraction (not recorded which). These receptors were taken from a male donor with ankylosing spondylitis or in good health (not recorded which).

This clonotype came up many times. This sequence joins TRBV5-1 and TRBJ1-5, with unresolved D. CDR1 and CDR2 from the germline V gene are SGHRS and YFSETQ. Trimming stripped 2 bases from V and 6 bases from J, with 12 bases between. The CDR3 extends over 14 amino acids. As DNA, the CDR3 is TGCGCCAGCAGCTTCGACGGGTTGGGTCAGCCCCAGCATTTT. Translated: CASSFDGLGQPQHF.

The chain is built from TRBV11-2 and TRBJ2-3; 7 bases align to TRBD2. J gave up 4 bases and V 3 bases, and 10 bases lay outside the gene matches. CDR3 length equals 16 residues. Germline loops: CDR1 SGHAT, CDR2 FQNNGV. The CDR3 is CASSFLLGGWPDTQYF. CDR3 DNA sequence: TGTGCCAGCAGCTTTTTACTGGGAGGGTGGCCAGATACGCAGTATTTT.

This clonotype was observed at least ten times. The J gene is TRBJ1-6, the V gene TRBV12-3 or TRBV12-4; TRBD1 aligns across 10 bases. With 6 bases clipped from V and 6 bases from J, the junction kept 8 bases outside the gene matches. The CDR3 spans 16 residues. The CDR3 spells CASSSGTGDANSPLHF. Written as DNA, the CDR3 is TGTGCCAGCAGCTCCGGGACAGGGGACGCTAATTCACCCCTCCACTTT.

This clonotype has at least ten counts. V and J are TRBV2 and TRBJ1-3; unclear D gene. Germline V gene sequence: CDR1 SNHLY, CDR2 FYNNEI. The CDR3 runs 13 residues. The V end was cut by 2 bases, the J end by 8 bases, with 10 bases between. The CDR3 loop reads CASSESTAHTIYF. CDR3 nucleotide sequence: TGTGCCAGCAGTGAAAGCACAGCGCACACCATATATTTT.

This clonotype was counted ten times or more. The genes are TRBV7-9 and TRBJ1-5; TRBD1 is a possible D gene (5 bases). In germline, CDR1 is SEHNR, CDR2 FQNEAQ (reference sequence). This CDR3 spans 15 amino acids. Deletions cut 5 bases from V and 0 bases from J, with 11 bases between. CDR3 bases: TGTGCCAGCAGCCCGACAGAAAATAGCAATCAGCCCCAGCATTTT. Protein product: CASSPTENSNQPQHF.

V and J are TRBV7-2 and TRBJ2-3; D may be TRBD2 (6 bases). There are 14 residues in the CDR3. V lost 3 bases and J 2 bases, leaving 9 bases between the germline ends. Germline V gives CDR1 SGHTA, CDR2 FQGNSA. Written as DNA, the CDR3 is TGTGCCAGCAGCTTTCAGCGGGCCACAGATACGCAGTATTTT. Its translation is CASSFQRATDTQYF.

This clonotype was recorded many times. V and J are TRBV28 and TRBJ1-5; weak D call: TRBD1 (5 bases). The CDR3 runs to 17 residues. Germline CDR1 MDHEN, CDR2 SYDVKM. V lost 6 bases and J 6 bases, leaving 24 bases between the germline ends. CDR3 in amino acids: CASSGGGVVVLSQPQHF. The CDR3 bases are TGTGCCAGCAGCGGGGGGGGGGTGGTAGTTCTATCTCAGCCCCAGCATTTT. Variable domain in full (rest from reference TRBV28 and TRBJ1-5): DVKVTQSSRYLVKRTGEKVFLECVQDMDHENMFWYRQDPGLGLRLIYFSYDVKMKEKGDIPEGYSVSREKKERFSLILESASTNQTSMYLCASSGGGVVVLSQPQHFGDGTRLSIL.

This clonotype was counted many times. The gene calls are TRBV6-1 and TRBJ2-3; D may be TRBD2 (7 bases). CDR3 length equals 15 residues. Per the germline V gene, CDR1 is MNHNS and CDR2 is SASEGT. V was trimmed by 6 bases and J by 5 bases, leaving 18 bases between them. As DNA, the CDR3 is TGTGCCAGCAGGGAGAACGGGGGGCGCAGAGATACGCAGTATTTT. Its translation: CASRENGGRRDTQYF.

Ten or more counts support this clonotype. The chain carries TRBV6-2 or TRBV6-3 and TRBJ2-5; D ambiguous. This CDR3 has 13 residues. V shed 4 bases and J shed 0 bases, with 6 bases lying between them. The germline CDR1 and CDR2 sequences are MNHEY and SVGEGT. CDR3 bases: TGTGCCAGCAGTTTGGTAAACCAAGAGACCCAGTACTTC. It is translated as CASSLVNQETQYF.

The chain links TRBV19 to TRBJ1-1, with unresolved D. CDR1 is LNHDA, CDR2 SQIVND, per germline (reference sequence). Deletions cut 3 bases from V and 1 base from J, with 12 bases between. This CDR3 comprises 15 residues. CDR3 sequence reads: CASSMMGGPNTEAFF. The CDR3 bases are TGTGCCAGTAGTATGATGGGAGGGCCGAACACTGAAGCTTTCTTT. The full variable domain, completed using reference TRBV19 and TRBJ1-1, is DGGITQSPKYLFRKEGQNVTLSCEQNLNHDAMYWYRQDPGQGLRLIYYSQIVNDFQKGDIAEGYSVSREKKESFPLTVTSAQKNPTAFYLCASSMMGGPNTEAFFGQGTRLTVV.

At least ten counts were recorded for this clonotype. The chain joins TRBV12-3 or TRBV12-4 to TRBJ2-1; tentatively, D is TRBD2 (6 bases). Deletions cut 4 bases from V and 0 bases from J, with 10 bases between. The CDR3 is 15 residues long. The CDR3 loop is CASSSTGGSYNEQFF. The CDR3 DNA is TGTGCCAGCAGTTCGACCGGGGGCTCCTACAATGAGCAGTTCTTC.

V gene TRBV2 combines with J gene TRBJ1-4; the D is unclear. Germline CDR1 and CDR2: SNHLY and FYNNEI. The V end was cut by 4 bases, the J end by 8 bases, with 11 bases between. This CDR3 has 13 residues. The CDR3 loop reads CASSALPMEKLFF. The CDR3, as DNA: TGTGCCAGCAGTGCCCTTCCGATGGAAAAACTGTTTTTT.

This clonotype has at least ten counts. The chain combines TRBV5-1 with TRBJ2-7; D possibly corresponds to TRBD2 (7 bases). Germline-derived CDR1 and CDR2 are SGHRS and YFSETQ. The CDR3 loop spans 15 amino acids. V gave up 5 bases and J gave up 3 bases, with 18 bases separating them. Here the CDR3 DNA reads TGCGCCAGCAGTAAAGGGGCCGGGGGGCTCTACGAGCAGTACTTC. As protein: CASSKGAGGLYEQYF.

There are many counts of this clonotype. The V and J genes are TRBV6-1 and TRBJ1-1; TRBD1 is a possible D gene (6 bases). The CDR3 contains 14 residues. Germline CDR1 MNHNS, CDR2 SASEGT. The germline V and J ends were trimmed by 6 bases and 1 base, with 12 bases remaining between them. The CDR3 sequence: CASRLGQWNTEAFF. CDR3 coding DNA: TGTGCCAGCAGACTGGGACAATGGAACACTGAAGCTTTCTTT.

In DNA form, the CDR3 reads TGTGCCAGCAGCGTGGGGACGGAGAACTATGGCTACACCTTC. Translation gives CASSVGTENYGYTF. This sequence joins TRBV9 and TRBJ1-2; D possibly corresponds to TRBD1 (5 bases). Germline V gene data show CDR1 as SGDLS and CDR2 as YYNGEE. V gave up 2 bases and J gave up 2 bases, with 10 bases separating them. There are 14 residues in the CDR3.

To note about this clonotype: Just one base apart from a much larger clone, this may be a read error. The chain recombines TRBV5-1 with TRBJ2-7; TRBD1 matches at 7 bases. Germline V gene sequence: CDR1 SGHRS, CDR2 YFSETQ. The length of the CDR3 is 14 residues. J lost 2 bases, V lost 4 bases, and 6 bases had no gene match. DNA of the CDR3: TGCGCCAGCAGCACCGCAGACAGGGCCTACGAGCAGTACTTC. This translates into CASSTADRAYEQYF.

J is TRBJ1-2 and V is TRBV7-2; D is undetermined. This CDR3 has 12 residues. Trimming pared 1 base from V and 10 bases from J, leaving 10 bases between. CDR1 is SGHTA and CDR2 is FQGNSA in the germline V gene. CDR3 DNA: TGTGCCAGCAGCTTAGAGAATAGCCTCTACACCTTC. Residues: CASSLENSLYTF.

This clonotype was recorded a few times. This chain links TRBV7-9 with TRBJ2-5; the D gene is possibly TRBD1 (6 bases). This CDR3 comprises 14 residues. From germline, CDR1 is SEHNR and CDR2 FQNEAQ (reference sequence). Trimming left V 4 bases short and J 5 bases short, with 14 bases between. The CDR3 protein is CASSSETGGETQYF. In DNA, the CDR3 is TGTGCCAGCAGCTCCGAGACAGGCGGGGAGACCCAGTACTTC.

This clonotype was seen only a few times. This chain links TRBV20-1 with TRBJ2-3; 10 bases are shared with TRBD2. Germline V gives CDR1 DFQATT, CDR2 SNEGSKA (reference sequence). The trim removed 0 bases at V and 4 bases at J, leaving 7 bases unmatched. The CDR3 runs 16 residues. CDR3 sequence reads: CSARDERGGSPDTQYF. The CDR3 coding sequence is TGCAGTGCTAGAGATGAGCGGGGGGGCTCCCCAGATACGCAGTATTTT.

At least ten counts were recorded for this clonotype. The chain recombines TRBV7-8 with TRBJ1-6; weak D call: TRBD1 (6 bases). The CDR3 contains 14 residues. From germline, CDR1 is SGHVS and CDR2 FQNEAQ. Written as DNA, the CDR3 is TGTGCGTCGGGGGGGGGGCGATTGGATTCACCCCTCCACTTT. Translation gives CASGGGRLDSPLHF.

This clonotype was counted ten times or more. The V gene is TRBV19, the J gene TRBJ2-6, with D possibly matching TRBD2 (5 bases). From germline, CDR1 is LNHDA and CDR2 SQIVND (reference sequence). The CDR3 contains 11 residues. The CDR3 sequence is CAAGGANVLTF. CDR3 sequence (DNA): TGTGCTGCGGGTGGGGCCAACGTCCTGACTTTC.